A single sample is the source of the 20 T cell receptor beta chains below, sequenced in a study of regulatory T cells in long-lasting Graves disease. As to time point: persistent/refractory GD, antithyroid drugs over 5 years with positive TRAb. Researchers made the TCR library from RNA that was extracted from PBMCs. According to the study, TCR beta libraries were built with iRepertoire HTBI primers and CDR3-region Arm-PCR. TCRdb passed the multiplex PCR reads through MiXCR, listing each CDR3 protein once. Seen here are some 280,000 distinct CDR3 sequences, roughly a fifth observed once, and the top ten hold roughly 50%. This sample comprised peripheral blood mononuclear cells (PBMCs), obtained when the disease was refractory, from a patient treated with antithyroid drugs. These receptors all stem from a female donor with Graves disease.

This clonotype was detected a few times. The chain carries TRBV2 and TRBJ2-2; no firm D call. CDR3 length: 13 residues. Germline CDR1 is SNHLY and CDR2 is FYNNEI. V lost 3 bases to trimming and J lost 6 bases, with 8 bases between them. The CDR3 DNA sequence: TGTGCCAGCAGTGAGGGGTACCCCGGGGAGCTGTTTTTT. Translated: CASSEGYPGELFF.

This clonotype was observed once. CDR3 in DNA: TGCGCCAGCAGCCAGTGGGAGGGAGGCTCTGGGGCCAACGTCCTGACTTTC. This translates into CASSQWEGGSGANVLTF. V is TRBV4-3 and J is TRBJ2-6; 7 bases match TRBD2. With V trimmed by 3 bases and J by 0 bases, 5 bases remained unmatched. CDR1 LGHNA and CDR2 YSLEER come from the germline V gene. This CDR3 is built from 17 residues.

This clonotype was recorded many times. The rearrangement joins TRBV3-1 to TRBJ2-2, with D perhaps matching TRBD1 or TRBD2 (5 bases each). Germline CDR1 is LGHDT and CDR2 is YNNKEL (reference sequence). Trimming stripped 4 bases from V and 2 bases from J, with 11 bases between. The CDR3 runs 15 residues. CDR3 loop: CASSLAGSNTGELFF. DNA for the CDR3: TGTGCCAGCAGCCTAGCAGGGAGTAACACCGGGGAGCTGTTTTTT. Full variable domain (missing parts from reference TRBV3-1 and TRBJ2-2): DTAVSQTPKYLVTQMGNDKSIKCEQNLGHDTMYWYKQDSKKFLKIMFSYNNKELIINETVPNRFSPKSPDKAHLNLHINSLELGDSAVYFCASSLAGSNTGELFFGEGSRLTVL.

This clonotype appeared a few times. V gene TRBV7-9 combines with J gene TRBJ2-4; D perhaps matches TRBD2 (5 bases). CDR1 and CDR2 (germline): SEHNR, FQNEAQ (reference sequence). V gave up 5 bases and J gave up 7 bases, with 15 bases separating them. The CDR3 runs 14 residues. Here the CDR3 DNA reads TGTGCCAGCAGCCCGCAGGAGGTGGTGAACATTCAGTACTTC. Translation: CASSPQEVVNIQYF.

This clonotype was seen repeatedly, ten times or more. The V call is TRBV12-3 or TRBV12-4, the J call TRBJ2-4; TRBD1 matches 8 bases. There are 14 residues in the CDR3. V was clipped by 7 bases and J by 7 bases; unmatched bases: 9. The CDR3 spells CASNKRDRRNIQYF. The DNA for the CDR3 is TGTGCCAGCAATAAACGGGACAGGAGGAACATTCAGTACTTC.

This clonotype has at least ten counts. The chain links TRBV5-4 to TRBJ1-2; D call uncertain. CDR1 and CDR2 from the germline V gene are SGHNT and YYREEE (reference sequence). The CDR3 covers 15 residues. V gave up 4 bases and J gave up 7 bases, with 20 bases separating them. In DNA, the CDR3 is TGTGCCAGCAGCCACCCCCGAGGGTCTCGAGGTGGCTACACCTTC. Translation gives CASSHPRGSRGGYTF.

The sample holds a few counts of this clonotype. The gene calls are TRBV19 and TRBJ2-1; tentatively, D is TRBD1 or TRBD2 (7 bases each). The ends were cut back, 3 bases at V and 7 bases at J, with 19 bases in the middle. The CDR3 runs 16 residues. Looked up from germline, CDR1 is LNHDA and CDR2 is SQIVND (reference sequence). CDR3 bases: TGTGCCAGTAGTATGCTACAGGGGAGTAGCGGGAATGAGCAGTTCTTC. Its protein is CASSMLQGSSGNEQFF.

At least ten counts were recorded for this clonotype. The genes are TRBV6-5 and TRBJ2-7, with D maybe TRBD1 (5 bases). CDR3 length: 17 residues. Trimming removed 4 bases from V and 0 bases from J, with 19 bases in between. Per the germline V gene, CDR1 is MNHEY and CDR2 is SVGAGI. The DNA for the CDR3 is TGTGCCAGCAGTTCCATCGGACATCGCCTATTCTCCTACGAGCAGTACTTC. As protein: CASSSIGHRLFSYEQYF.

This chain uses TRBV4-3 with TRBJ1-1; D not certain. The CDR3 covers 14 residues. The V gene's germline CDR1 is LGHNA and CDR2 YSLEER. V was cut by 6 bases and J by 4 bases, with 15 bases left in between. The CDR3 sequence: CASSEMAVGTEAFF. CDR3 DNA: TGCGCCAGCAGTGAGATGGCGGTGGGCACTGAAGCTTTCTTT.

This clonotype was picked up many times. V gene TRBV7-3 combines with J gene TRBJ1-1; maybe TRBD1 (6 bases). This CDR3 has 14 residues. Between the trimmed V and J ends, which lost 6 bases and 9 bases, there was a span of 20 bases. Germline V gene data show CDR1 as SGHTA and CDR2 as FQGTGA. As DNA, the CDR3 is TGTGCCAGCAGGCCCCCTCCGGGACACCTACAAGCTTTCTTT. Amino acids: CASRPPPGHLQAFF.

The chain has TRBV19 and TRBJ1-1, with 7 bases identical to TRBD1. The CDR3 loop spans 13 amino acids. The J segment lost 6 bases and the V segment lost 4 bases, leaving 5 bases of the junction unmatched. CDR1 LNHDA and CDR2 SQIVND come from the germline V gene (reference sequence). CDR3 bases: TGTGCCAGTAGTAATGCCGGGACAGCTGAAGCTTTCTTT. The encoded protein is CASSNAGTAEAFF.

This clonotype occurred a few times. The chain employs TRBV7-9 and TRBJ2-7; 10 bases agree with TRBD2. Germline CDR1 reads SEHNR; CDR2 reads FQNEAQ (reference sequence). The CDR3 totals 15 residues. Losses at the gene ends were 5 bases for V and 3 bases for J; bases not matched to a gene: 7. The CDR3 sequence is CASSPRTSGIYEQYF. CDR3 nucleotides: TGTGCCAGCAGCCCCCGGACTAGCGGAATCTACGAGCAGTACTTC.

This clonotype was recorded a few times. This chain links TRBV5-1 with TRBJ1-1, with no clear D. The germline V gene encodes CDR1 SGHRS and CDR2 YFSETQ. CDR3 size: 15 residues. V lost 0 bases and J 1 base, leaving 10 bases between the germline ends. Here the CDR3 DNA reads TGCGCCAGCAGCTTGGAGGTGGGAGGGAACACTGAAGCTTTCTTT. Protein product: CASSLEVGGNTEAFF.

The sample holds a few counts of this clonotype. The V call is TRBV7-2, the J call TRBJ2-7; D may be TRBD1 (6 bases). In germline, CDR1 is SGHTA, CDR2 FQGNSA. V was trimmed by 7 bases and J by 4 bases, leaving 11 bases between them. The CDR3 consists of 12 residues. In DNA form, the CDR3 reads TGTGCCAGCACCTCACAGGGTTACGAGCAGTACTTC. It specifies CASTSQGYEQYF.

This clonotype has at least ten counts. The chain recombines TRBV3-1 with TRBJ1-1; D is uncertain. Trimming cost V 4 bases and J 0 bases, with 9 bases left between them. The CDR3 runs to 14 residues. Germline lookup yields CDR1 LGHDT and CDR2 YNNKEL (reference sequence). CDR3 sequence: CASSPTAMNTEAFF. CDR3 sequence (DNA): TGTGCCAGCAGCCCGACGGCCATGAACACTGAAGCTTTCTTT.

Only a few counts were recorded for this clonotype. This may come from a read error, since a much larger clone is one base off. The V call is TRBV12-3 or TRBV12-4, the J call TRBJ1-2; D gene uncertain. The CDR3 runs 12 residues. The CDR3 region is CASNAVVRGYAF. DNA for the CDR3: TGTGCCAGCAACGCGGTGGTCCGAGGCTACGCCTTC.

V usage is TRBV28 and J usage is TRBJ1-6, with TRBD1 matching over 8 bases. Trimming cost V 6 bases and J 12 bases; bases outside gene matches: 7. Germline V gene data show CDR1 as MDHEN and CDR2 as SYDVKM. CDR3 length: 13 residues. The CDR3 bases are TGTGCCAGCAGCCCGACAGGGGTCGGACCCCTCCACTTT. Translating it yields CASSPTGVGPLHF.

The V gene is TRBV7-9, the J gene TRBJ2-4; 14 nucleotides agree with TRBD2. The CDR3 is made up of 20 amino acids. CDR1 and CDR2 from the germline V gene are SEHNR and FQNEAQ (reference sequence). With 5 bases clipped from V and 3 bases from J, the junction kept 15 bases outside the gene matches. Written as DNA, the CDR3 is TGTGCCAGCAGCCCTCCGGGGGGACTAGCGGGAGCGGATGGCAAAAACATTCAGTACTTC. Its translation: CASSPPGGLAGADGKNIQYF.

The rearrangement joins TRBV4-1 to TRBJ1-4; no firm D call. V was pared by 0 bases and J by 3 bases, with 8 bases between. CDR1 is MGHRA and CDR2 is YSYEKL in the germline V gene. This CDR3 has 15 residues. The DNA of the CDR3 is TGCGCCAGCAGCCAAGAGGGCAGGCCTAATGAAAAACTGTTTTTT. Its protein is CASSQEGRPNEKLFF.

V and J are TRBV29-1 and TRBJ1-1; 9 positions match TRBD1. The CDR3 runs to 13 residues. From germline, CDR1 is SQVTM and CDR2 ANQGSEA. The ends lost 6 bases at V and 0 bases at J; junction bases unmatched: 2. DNA of the CDR3: TGCAGCGTCGACAGGGGGATGAACACTGAAGCTTTCTTT. Its protein product is CSVDRGMNTEAFF.